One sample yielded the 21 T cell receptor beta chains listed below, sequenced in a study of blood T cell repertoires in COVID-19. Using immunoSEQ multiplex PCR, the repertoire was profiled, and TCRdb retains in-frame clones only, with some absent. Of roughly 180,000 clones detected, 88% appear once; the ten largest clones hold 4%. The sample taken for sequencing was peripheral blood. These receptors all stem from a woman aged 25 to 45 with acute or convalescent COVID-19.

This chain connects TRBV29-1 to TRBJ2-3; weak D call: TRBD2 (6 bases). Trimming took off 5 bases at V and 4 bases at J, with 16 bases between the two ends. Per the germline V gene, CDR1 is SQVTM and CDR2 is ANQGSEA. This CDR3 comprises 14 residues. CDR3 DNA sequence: TGCAGCGTTCGAGGGAGGCCCAGCGCAGATACGCAGTATTTT. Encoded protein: CSVRGRPSADTQYF.

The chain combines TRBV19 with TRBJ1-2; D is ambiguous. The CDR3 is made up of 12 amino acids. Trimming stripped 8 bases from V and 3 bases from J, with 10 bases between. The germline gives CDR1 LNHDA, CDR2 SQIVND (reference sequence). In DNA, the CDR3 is TGTGCCAGTGGCGCAGACTACTATGGCTACACCTTC. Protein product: CASGADYYGYTF.

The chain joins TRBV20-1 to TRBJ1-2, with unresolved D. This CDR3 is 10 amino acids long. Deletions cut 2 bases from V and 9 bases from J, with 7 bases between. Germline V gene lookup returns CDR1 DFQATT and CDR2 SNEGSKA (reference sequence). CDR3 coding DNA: TGCAGTGCTAGAAAGCAAAGCTACACCTTC. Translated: CSARKQSYTF.

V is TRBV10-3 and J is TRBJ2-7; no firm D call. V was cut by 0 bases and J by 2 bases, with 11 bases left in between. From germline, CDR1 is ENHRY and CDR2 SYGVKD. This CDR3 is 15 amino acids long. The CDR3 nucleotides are TGTGCCATCAGTGAGTCTTCGTCAGGTGCCTACGAGCAGTACTTC. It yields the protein CAISESSSGAYEQYF.

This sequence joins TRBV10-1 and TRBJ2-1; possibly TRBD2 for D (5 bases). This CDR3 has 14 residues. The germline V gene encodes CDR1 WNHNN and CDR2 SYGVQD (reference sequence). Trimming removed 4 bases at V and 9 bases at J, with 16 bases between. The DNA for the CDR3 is TGCGCCAGCAGTGTGAGGGCCTCTGAGGCTGAGCAGTTCTTC. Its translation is CASSVRASEAEQFF.

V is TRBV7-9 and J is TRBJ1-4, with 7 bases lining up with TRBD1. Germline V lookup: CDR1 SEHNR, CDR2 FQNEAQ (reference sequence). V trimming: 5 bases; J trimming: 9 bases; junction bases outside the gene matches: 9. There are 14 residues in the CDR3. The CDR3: CASSATGYEQKLFF. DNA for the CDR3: TGTGCCAGCAGCGCGACAGGGTACGAGCAAAAACTGTTTTTT.

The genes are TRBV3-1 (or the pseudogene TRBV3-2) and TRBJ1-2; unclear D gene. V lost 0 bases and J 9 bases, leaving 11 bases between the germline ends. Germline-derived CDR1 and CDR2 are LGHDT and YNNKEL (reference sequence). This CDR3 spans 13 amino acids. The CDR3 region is CASSQENAGSYTF. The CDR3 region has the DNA TGTGCCAGCAGCCAAGAGAATGCGGGAAGCTACACCTTC.

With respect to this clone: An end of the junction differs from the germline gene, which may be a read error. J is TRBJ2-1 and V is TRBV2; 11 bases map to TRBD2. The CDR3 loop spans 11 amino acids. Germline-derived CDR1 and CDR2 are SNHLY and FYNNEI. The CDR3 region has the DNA TGTGCCAGCAGACTAGCGGGAGCGGAGGTCTTC. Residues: CASRLAGAEVF.

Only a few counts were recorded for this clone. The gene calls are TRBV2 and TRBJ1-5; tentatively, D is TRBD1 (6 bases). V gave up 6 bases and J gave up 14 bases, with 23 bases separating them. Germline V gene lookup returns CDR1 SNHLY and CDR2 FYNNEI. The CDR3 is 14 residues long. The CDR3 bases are TGTGCCAGCAGGTCGGGACAAGGGCTCCAGGCGAAGCATTTT. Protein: CASRSGQGLQAKHF. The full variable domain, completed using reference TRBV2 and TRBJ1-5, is EPEVTQTPSHQVTQMGQEVILRCVPISNHLYFYWYRQILGQKVEFLVSFYNNEISEKSEIFDDQFSVERPDGSNFTLKIRSTKLEDSAMYFCASRSGQGLQAKHFGDGTRLSIL.

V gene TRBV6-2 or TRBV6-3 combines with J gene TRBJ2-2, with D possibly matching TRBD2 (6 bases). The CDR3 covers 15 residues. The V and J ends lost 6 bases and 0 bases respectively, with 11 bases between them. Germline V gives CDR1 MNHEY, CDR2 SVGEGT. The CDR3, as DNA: TGTGCCAGCAGCCGGCGGGGATCGAACACCGGGGAGCTGTTTTTT. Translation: CASSRRGSNTGELFF.

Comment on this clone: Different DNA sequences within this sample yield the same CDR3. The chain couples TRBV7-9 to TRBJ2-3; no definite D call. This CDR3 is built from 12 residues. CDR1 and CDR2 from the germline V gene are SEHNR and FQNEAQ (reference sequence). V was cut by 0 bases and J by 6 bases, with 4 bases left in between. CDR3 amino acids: CASSLASDTQYF. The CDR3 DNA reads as TGTGCCAGCAGCTTAGCGTCGGATACGCAGTATTTT.

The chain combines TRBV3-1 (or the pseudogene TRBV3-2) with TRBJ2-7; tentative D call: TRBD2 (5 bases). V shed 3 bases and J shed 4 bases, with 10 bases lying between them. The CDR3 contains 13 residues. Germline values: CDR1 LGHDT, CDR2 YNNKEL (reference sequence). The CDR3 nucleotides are TGTGCCAGCAGCCACTGGACGGGGTACGAGCAGTACTTC. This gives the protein CASSHWTGYEQYF.

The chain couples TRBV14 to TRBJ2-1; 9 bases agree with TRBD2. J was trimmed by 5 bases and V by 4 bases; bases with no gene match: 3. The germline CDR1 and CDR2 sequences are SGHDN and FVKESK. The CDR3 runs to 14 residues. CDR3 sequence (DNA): TGTGCCAGCAGCCCGACTAGCGGAGACAATGAGCAGTTCTTC. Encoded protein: CASSPTSGDNEQFF.

The CDR3 DNA reads TGTGCCGGACTGGACCGTCTCGGGGGTGGCTACACCTTC. It translates to CAGLDRLGGGYTF. The chain joins TRBV5-8 to TRBJ1-2, with D maybe TRBD1 (5 bases). V was clipped by 10 bases and J by 7 bases, with 20 bases between them. Germline CDR1 is SGHTS and CDR2 is YDEGEE. The CDR3 spans 13 residues. Supplemented by reference TRBV5-8 and TRBJ1-2, the full variable domain reads EAGVTQSPTHLIKTRGQQATLRCSPISGHTSVYWYQQALGLGLQFLLWYDEGEERNRGNFPPRFSGRQFPNYSSELNVNALELEDSALYLCAGLDRLGGGYTFGSGTRLTVV.

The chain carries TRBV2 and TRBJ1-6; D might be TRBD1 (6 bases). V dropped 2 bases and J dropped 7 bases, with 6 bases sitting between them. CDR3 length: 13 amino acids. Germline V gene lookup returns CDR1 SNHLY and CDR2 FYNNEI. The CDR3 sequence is CASSEQGNSPLHF. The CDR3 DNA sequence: TGTGCCAGCAGTGAACAGGGGAATTCACCCCTCCACTTT.

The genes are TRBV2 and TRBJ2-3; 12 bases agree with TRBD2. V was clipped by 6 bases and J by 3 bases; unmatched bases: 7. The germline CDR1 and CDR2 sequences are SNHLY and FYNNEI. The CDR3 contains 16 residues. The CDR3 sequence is CASRKLTSGSTDTQYF. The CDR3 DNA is TGTGCCAGCAGGAAACTGACTAGCGGGAGTACAGATACGCAGTATTTT.

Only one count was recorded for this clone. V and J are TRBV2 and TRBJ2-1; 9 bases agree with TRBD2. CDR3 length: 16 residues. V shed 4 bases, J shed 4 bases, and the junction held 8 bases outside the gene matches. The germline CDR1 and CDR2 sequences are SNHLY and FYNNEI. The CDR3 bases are TGTGCCAGCAGTGGGTGGGCTAGCGGGATTTACAATGAGCAGTTCTTC. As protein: CASSGWASGIYNEQFF.

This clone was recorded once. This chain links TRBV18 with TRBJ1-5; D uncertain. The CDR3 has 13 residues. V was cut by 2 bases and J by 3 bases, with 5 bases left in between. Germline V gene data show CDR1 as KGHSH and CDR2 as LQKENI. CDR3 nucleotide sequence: TGTGCCAGCTCACCAAATAACAATCAGCCCCAGCATTTT. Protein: CASSPNNNQPQHF.

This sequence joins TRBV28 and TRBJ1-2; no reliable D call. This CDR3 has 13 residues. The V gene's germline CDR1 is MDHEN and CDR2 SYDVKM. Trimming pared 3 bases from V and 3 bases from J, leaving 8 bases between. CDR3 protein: CASSFVAYYGYTF. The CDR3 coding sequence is TGTGCCAGCAGTTTTGTGGCTTACTATGGCTACACCTTC.

CDR3 DNA sequence: TGTGCCAGCAGCCCAATCCCCCTCTCGCGGGAGGTTACCTACGAGCAGTACTTC. Translated, it gives CASSPIPLSREVTYEQYF. The chain combines TRBV28 with TRBJ2-7; 8 bases match TRBD2. The V segment lost 6 bases and the J segment 2 bases; nucleotides outside the gene matches: 18. Looked up from germline, CDR1 is MDHEN and CDR2 is SYDVKM. This CDR3 region has 18 residues.

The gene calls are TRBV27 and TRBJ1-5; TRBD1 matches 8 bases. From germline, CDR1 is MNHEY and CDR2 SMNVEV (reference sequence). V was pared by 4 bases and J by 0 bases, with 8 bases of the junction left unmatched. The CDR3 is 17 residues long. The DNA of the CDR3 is TGTGCCAGCAGTTCCTGGACAGGGTGGGATAGCAATCAGCCCCAGCATTTT. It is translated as CASSSWTGWDSNQPQHF.